The 30 T cell receptor beta chains given below trace back to one sample, sequenced in a study of monozygotic twins with inflammatory bowel disease. One entry per CDR3 protein, without DNA, is what TCRdb gives after re-calling the 5' RACE reads. This sample contains over 90,000 distinct CDR3 sequences. Sequencing was performed on blood. All receptors come from a human donor with ulcerative colitis or Crohn's disease, or a healthy co-twin of an affected twin (not recorded which).

The chain uses TRBV4-2 and TRBJ2-3. The germline V gene has CDR1 LGHNA and CDR2 YNFKEQ. The CDR3 consists of 14 residues. The chain's CDR3 is CASSQGLGTDTQYF.

The rearrangement uses TRBV12-3 or TRBV12-4 and TRBJ1-5; the D call from TCRdb, TRBD1, cannot be confirmed without DNA. The CDR3 runs 14 residues. The CDR3 loop is CASSFREGRQPQHF.

The rearrangement joins TRBV7-9 to TRBJ2-1; without DNA, the TCRdb call of TRBD2 cannot be checked. Germline V gives CDR1 SEHNR, CDR2 FQNEAQ (reference sequence). This CDR3 comprises 16 residues. This CDR3 reads CASSLGGTAGSNEQFF.

The chain links TRBV19 to TRBJ2-3; TCRdb returns TRBD2, unconfirmable since there is no DNA. Looked up from germline, CDR1 is LNHDA and CDR2 is SQIVND (reference sequence). CDR3 length: 15 amino acids. This CDR3 reads CASLDLAGSTDTQYF.

The chain employs TRBV3-1 and TRBJ2-3. Germline V gene lookup returns CDR1 LGHDT and CDR2 YNNKEL (reference sequence). The CDR3 covers 15 residues. CDR3 sequence: CASSRRLSSTDTQYF.

This chain joins TRBV5-1 and TRBJ1-5. There are 14 residues in the CDR3. From germline, CDR1 is SGHRS and CDR2 YFSETQ. The CDR3 sequence: CASSPGLGNQPQHF.

The gene calls are TRBV20-1 and TRBJ2-2; TCRdb calls TRBD1, which cannot be checked without DNA. CDR1 and CDR2 (germline): DFQATT, SNEGSKA (reference sequence). The CDR3 has 14 amino acids. Here the CDR3 reads CSGPPGVETGELFF.

The CDR3 sequence: CASSPQGGRAYNEQFF. The rearrangement links TRBV18 to TRBJ2-1. Germline V lookup: CDR1 KGHSH, CDR2 LQKENI. CDR3 size: 16 residues.

Judged by frequency, this clonotype is medium-sized. This chain joins TRBV11-2 and TRBJ2-3. The germline gives CDR1 SGHAT, CDR2 FQNNGV. The CDR3 has 12 residues. The CDR3 spells CASSLVGYTQYF.

This chain connects TRBV6-5 to TRBJ2-3; TCRdb reports TRBD2, a call that lacks DNA to check it against. The CDR3 loop spans 15 amino acids. Germline CDR1 is MNHEY and CDR2 is SVGAGI. This CDR3 reads CASSYSAGGVRSQYF.

J is TRBJ2-7 and V is TRBV18. Germline CDR1 and CDR2: KGHSH and LQKENI. The CDR3 contains 11 residues. The CDR3 sequence is CASSSSFEQYF.

CDR3 region: CASTKPTGSREQYF. The genes are TRBV28 and TRBJ2-7; TCRdb's assignment of TRBD1 cannot be checked, as there is no DNA. This CDR3 contains 14 residues. Looked up from germline, CDR1 is MDHEN and CDR2 is SYDVKM.

This chain joins TRBV6-5 and TRBJ1-2; TCRdb reports TRBD1, a call that lacks DNA to check it against. The CDR3 runs to 15 residues. CDR1 is MNHEY and CDR2 is SVGAGI in the germline V gene. The CDR3 sequence: CASSYGGQGNYVYTF.

The rearrangement links TRBV10-3 to TRBJ2-7; the TRBD2 assignment by TCRdb is unverifiable without DNA. The CDR3 is made up of 20 amino acids. CDR1 ENHRY and CDR2 SYGVKD come from the germline V gene. Here the CDR3 reads CAISEAQLLLTSGRGNEQYF.

The rearrangement joins TRBV6-1 to TRBJ2-3. CDR1 and CDR2 from the germline V gene are MNHNS and SASEGT. The CDR3 has 15 residues. The CDR3 sequence is CASSLKSSITDTQYF.

The V call is TRBV30, the J call TRBJ2-3; TCRdb returns TRBD1, unconfirmable since there is no DNA. CDR3 size: 15 residues. Germline V gives CDR1 GTSNPN, CDR2 SVGIG (reference sequence). The CDR3 protein is CAWNSGGPSTDTQYF.

The chain links TRBV28 to TRBJ2-2; TCRdb's D gene call, TRBD1, goes unchecked for lack of DNA. Germline V gene lookup returns CDR1 MDHEN and CDR2 SYDVKM. The CDR3 length is 15 residues. CDR3 sequence: CASSPGTRNTGELFF.

The chain has TRBV7-2 and TRBJ1-2. The CDR3 extends over 14 amino acids. Germline CDR1 is SGHTA and CDR2 is FQGNSA. The CDR3 loop is CASSLEVPNYGYTF. The full variable domain, in which reference TRBV7-2 and TRBJ1-2 provide the parts outside the CDR3, is GAGVSQSPSNKVTEKGKDVELRCDPISGHTALYWYRQSLGQGLEFLIYFQGNSAPDKSGLPSDRFSAERTGGSVSTLTIQRTQQEDSAVYLCASSLEVPNYGYTFGSGTRLTVV.

The chain uses TRBV6-2 or TRBV6-3 and TRBJ2-7; there is no DNA to check the TCRdb D call of TRBD1. This CDR3 is built from 13 residues. The germline V gene has CDR1 MNHEY and CDR2 SVGEGT. CDR3 region: CASRDRGIYEQYF.

The rearrangement links TRBV20-1 to TRBJ1-1. Germline lookup yields CDR1 DFQATT and CDR2 SNEGSKA (reference sequence). The CDR3 is made up of 15 amino acids. This chain's CDR3 is CSASRATTMNTEVFF.

The rearrangement links TRBV7-8 to TRBJ2-7; the D call from TCRdb, TRBD2, cannot be confirmed without DNA. This CDR3 contains 15 residues. Germline CDR1 reads SGHVS; CDR2 reads FQNEAQ. The CDR3 sequence is CASSPTGRNFYEQYF.

The V and J genes are TRBV7-2 and TRBJ2-6; absent DNA, TCRdb's TRBD1 call cannot be checked. CDR3 length equals 17 residues. Germline CDR1 SGHTA, CDR2 FQGNSA. CDR3 amino acids: CASSFSGGASGANVLTF.

The chain carries TRBV5-1 and TRBJ2-7; no DNA is available, so the TRBD2 call from TCRdb remains unchecked. CDR1 is SGHRS and CDR2 is YFSETQ in the germline V gene. This CDR3 has 12 amino acids. The CDR3 spells CASSSLGYEQYF.

The chain combines TRBV18 with TRBJ1-5; TCRdb calls TRBD1, which cannot be checked without DNA. Germline V gene sequence: CDR1 KGHSH, CDR2 LQKENI. The CDR3 covers 17 residues. CDR3 sequence reads: CASSPKAGQGHNQPQHF.

The chain has TRBV5-1 and TRBJ2-4; TCRdb selects TRBD2, and the lack of DNA leaves this call unchecked. CDR1 is SGHRS, CDR2 YFSETQ, per germline. The CDR3 is 16 residues long. CDR3 region: CASSPDPSLAKNIQYF.

CDR3 sequence reads: CATSGFPGVDNEQFF. The V gene is TRBV24-1, the J gene TRBJ2-1; no DNA is available, so the TRBD1 call from TCRdb remains unchecked. CDR1 and CDR2 from the germline V gene are KGHDR and SFDVKD. The length of the CDR3 is 15 residues.

The V gene is TRBV20-1, the J gene TRBJ2-7; the D call of TRBD1 rests on TCRdb alone, since no DNA is present to check it. The CDR3 runs to 13 residues. The V gene's germline CDR1 is DFQATT and CDR2 SNEGSKA (reference sequence). The CDR3 region is CSVPGAHSYEQYF.

V and J are TRBV21-1 and TRBJ2-1; TCRdb's D call of TRBD2 is untestable without DNA. TRBV21-1 is flagged as a pseudogene. The CDR3 extends over 17 amino acids. The CDR3 spells CASSTRQSGGTYNEQFF.

The chain joins TRBV5-1 to TRBJ2-7. From germline, CDR1 is SGHRS and CDR2 YFSETQ. This CDR3 is built from 15 residues. Here the CDR3 reads CASSLTHSVTYEQYF.

The V call is TRBV12-3 or TRBV12-4, the J call TRBJ2-3; TCRdb lists TRBD1, though no DNA is available to test this call. This CDR3 comprises 12 residues. CDR3 sequence: CASSLRGDTQYF.